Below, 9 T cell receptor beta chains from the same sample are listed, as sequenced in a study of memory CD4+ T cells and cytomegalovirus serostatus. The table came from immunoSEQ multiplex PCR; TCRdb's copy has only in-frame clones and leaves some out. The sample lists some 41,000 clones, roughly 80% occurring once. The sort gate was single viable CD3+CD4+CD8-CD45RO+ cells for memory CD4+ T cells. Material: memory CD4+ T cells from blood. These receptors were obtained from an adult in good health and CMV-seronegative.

The CDR3 coding sequence is TGTGCCAGCAGCTTAGGGGGAGAAAAGACCCAGTACTTC. Its protein product is CASSLGGEKTQYF. The V gene is TRBV7-2, the J gene TRBJ2-5; perhaps TRBD2 as D (5 bases). The CDR3 length is 13 residues. Germline V gene sequence: CDR1 SGHTA, CDR2 FQGNSA. Trimming pared 1 base from V and 6 bases from J, leaving 9 bases between.

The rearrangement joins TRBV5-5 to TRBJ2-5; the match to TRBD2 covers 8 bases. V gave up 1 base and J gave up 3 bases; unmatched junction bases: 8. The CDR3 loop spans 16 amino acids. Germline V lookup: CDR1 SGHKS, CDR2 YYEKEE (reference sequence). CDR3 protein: CASSLKGSGREETQYF. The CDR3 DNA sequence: TGTGCCAGCAGCTTGAAGGGATCCGGGAGGGAAGAGACCCAGTACTTC.

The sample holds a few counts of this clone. This CDR3 reads CASSPGGTDTQYF. CDR3 bases: TGTGCCAGCAGCCCCGGGGGCACAGATACGCAGTATTTT. The rearrangement uses TRBV7-8 and TRBJ2-3, with D maybe TRBD2 (5 bases). Germline CDR1 SGHVS, CDR2 FQNEAQ. Trimming left V 5 bases short and J 1 base short, with 7 bases between. CDR3 length: 13 residues. The complete variable domain, with remaining parts taken from reference TRBV7-8 and TRBJ2-3, reads GAGVSQSPRYKVAKRGQDVALRCDPISGHVSLFWYQQALGQGPEFLTYFQNEAQLDKSGLPSDRFFAERPEGSVSTLKIQRTQQEDSAVYLCASSPGGTDTQYFGPGTRLTVL.

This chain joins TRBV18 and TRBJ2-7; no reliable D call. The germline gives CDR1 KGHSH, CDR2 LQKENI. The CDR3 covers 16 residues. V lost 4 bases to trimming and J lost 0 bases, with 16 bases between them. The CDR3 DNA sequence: TGTGCCAGCTCACTCTCATCCCCACAGAGCTCCTACGAGCAGTACTTC. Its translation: CASSLSSPQSSYEQYF.

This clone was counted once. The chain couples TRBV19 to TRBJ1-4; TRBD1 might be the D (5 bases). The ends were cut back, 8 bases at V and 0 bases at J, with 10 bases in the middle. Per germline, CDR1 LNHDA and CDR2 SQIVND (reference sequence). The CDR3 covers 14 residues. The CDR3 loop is CASSRDPTNEKLFF. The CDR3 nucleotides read TGTGCCAGTTCCAGGGACCCAACTAATGAAAAACTGTTTTTT.

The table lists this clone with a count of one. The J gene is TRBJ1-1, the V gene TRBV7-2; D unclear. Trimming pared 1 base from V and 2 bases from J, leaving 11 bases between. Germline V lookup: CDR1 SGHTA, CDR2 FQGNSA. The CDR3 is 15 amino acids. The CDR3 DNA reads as TGTGCCAGCAGCTTAGTCCCCGGGTTCAACACTGAAGCTTTCTTT. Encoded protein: CASSLVPGFNTEAFF.

This CDR3 is CASSYGPIDSGNTIYF. As DNA, the CDR3 is TGTGCCAGCAGTTACGGTCCAATAGACTCTGGAAACACCATATATTTT. V gene TRBV6-5 combines with J gene TRBJ1-3; D is undetermined. With 2 bases removed from V and 0 bases from J, the gap between germline ends came to 11 bases. Germline CDR1 and CDR2: MNHEY and SVGAGI. The CDR3 has 16 amino acids.

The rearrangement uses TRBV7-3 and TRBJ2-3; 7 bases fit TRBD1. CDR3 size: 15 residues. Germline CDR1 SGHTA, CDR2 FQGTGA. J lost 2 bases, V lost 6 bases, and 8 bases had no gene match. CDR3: CASRPTGFITDTQYF. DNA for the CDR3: TGTGCCAGCAGGCCGACAGGGTTTATCACAGATACGCAGTATTTT.

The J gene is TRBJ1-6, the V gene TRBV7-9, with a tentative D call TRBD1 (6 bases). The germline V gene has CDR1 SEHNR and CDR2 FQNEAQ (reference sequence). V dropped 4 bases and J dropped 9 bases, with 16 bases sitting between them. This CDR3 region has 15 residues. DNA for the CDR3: TGTGCCAGCAGCTGGGGCCCTCAAGGGGGTTCACCCCTCCACTTT. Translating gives CASSWGPQGGSPLHF.